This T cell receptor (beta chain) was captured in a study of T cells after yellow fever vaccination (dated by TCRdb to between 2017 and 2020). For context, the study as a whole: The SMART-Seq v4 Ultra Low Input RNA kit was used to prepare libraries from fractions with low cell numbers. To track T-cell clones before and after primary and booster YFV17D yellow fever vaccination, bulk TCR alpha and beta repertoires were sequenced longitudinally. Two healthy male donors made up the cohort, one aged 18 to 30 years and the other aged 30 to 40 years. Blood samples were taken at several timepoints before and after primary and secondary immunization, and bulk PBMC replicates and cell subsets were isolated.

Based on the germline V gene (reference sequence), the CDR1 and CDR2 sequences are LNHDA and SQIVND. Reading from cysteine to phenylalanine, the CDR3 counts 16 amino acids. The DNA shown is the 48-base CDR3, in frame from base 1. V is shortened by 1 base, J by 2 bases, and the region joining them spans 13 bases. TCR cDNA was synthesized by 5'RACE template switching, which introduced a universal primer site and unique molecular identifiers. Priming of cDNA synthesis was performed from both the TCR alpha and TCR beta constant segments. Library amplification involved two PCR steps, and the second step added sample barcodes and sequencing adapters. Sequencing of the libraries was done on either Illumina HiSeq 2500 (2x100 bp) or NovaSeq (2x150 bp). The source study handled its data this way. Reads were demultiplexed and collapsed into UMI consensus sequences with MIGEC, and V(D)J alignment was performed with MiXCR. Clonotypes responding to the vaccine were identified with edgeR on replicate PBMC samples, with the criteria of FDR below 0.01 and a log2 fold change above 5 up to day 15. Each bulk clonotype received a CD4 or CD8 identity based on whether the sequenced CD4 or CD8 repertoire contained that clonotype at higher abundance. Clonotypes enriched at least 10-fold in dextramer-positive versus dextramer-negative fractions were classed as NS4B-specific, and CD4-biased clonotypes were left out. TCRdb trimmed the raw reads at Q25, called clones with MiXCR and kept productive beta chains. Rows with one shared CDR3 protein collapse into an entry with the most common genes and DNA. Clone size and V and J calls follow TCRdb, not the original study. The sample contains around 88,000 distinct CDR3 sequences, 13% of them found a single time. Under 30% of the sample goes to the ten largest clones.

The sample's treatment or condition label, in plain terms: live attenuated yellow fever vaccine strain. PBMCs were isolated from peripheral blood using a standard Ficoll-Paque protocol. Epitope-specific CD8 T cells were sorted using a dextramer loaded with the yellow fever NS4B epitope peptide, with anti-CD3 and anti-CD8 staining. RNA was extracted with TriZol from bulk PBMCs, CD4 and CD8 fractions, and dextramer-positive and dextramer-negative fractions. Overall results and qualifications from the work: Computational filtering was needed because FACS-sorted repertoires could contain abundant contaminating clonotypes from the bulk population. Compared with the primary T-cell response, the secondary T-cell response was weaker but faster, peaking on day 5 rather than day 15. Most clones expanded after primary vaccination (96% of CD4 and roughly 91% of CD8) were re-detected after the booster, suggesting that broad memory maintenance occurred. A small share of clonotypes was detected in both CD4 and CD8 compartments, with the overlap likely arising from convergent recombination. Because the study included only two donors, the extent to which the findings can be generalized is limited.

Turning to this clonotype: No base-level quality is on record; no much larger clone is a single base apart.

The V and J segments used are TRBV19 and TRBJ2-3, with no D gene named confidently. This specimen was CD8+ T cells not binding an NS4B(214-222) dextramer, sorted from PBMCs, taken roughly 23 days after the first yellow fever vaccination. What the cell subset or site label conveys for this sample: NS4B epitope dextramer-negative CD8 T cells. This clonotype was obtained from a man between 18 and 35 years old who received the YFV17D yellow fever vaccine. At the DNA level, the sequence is TGTGCCAGTAGTATAGTCGGCCCTGAAGCCACAGATACGCAGTATTTT. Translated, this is CASSIVGPEATDTQYF.